Included here is one T cell receptor (beta chain) sequence, with context. Based on its abundance in the sample, this clonotype is large (0.1 to 1%). No antigen is known for it. No clone much larger than this one lies a single base away; base qualities are absent. From the germline V gene (reference sequence), CDR1 is LNHDA and CDR2 is SQIVND. From the cysteine up to the phenylalanine, the CDR3 has a length of 12 residues. The DNA shown is the 36-base CDR3, in frame from base 1. Between the V and J ends, shortened by 7 bases and 4 bases respectively, the junction contains 7 bases. The source of the sample is a study of circulating CD8 cells and anti-PD-1 response in melanoma (dated by TCRdb to the early 2020s). About the investigation overall: Nivolumab was given to patients intravenously at 3 mg/kg every 2 weeks. Of the 13 patients in the melanoma cohort, seven received anti-PD-1 as first-line therapy and six had prior targeted therapy or immunotherapy. A total of some 11 melanoma patients were included in the TCR repertoire analysis, 4 of them responders and 7 non-responders. Patients with complete or partial responses were classified as responders; those with stable or progressive disease (RECIST v1.1) as non-responders. In on-treatment samples, a biotinylated anti-human IgG4 antibody was used to detect PD-1. The investigation overall reported the following: Only baseline and M1 samples from a small cohort with few responders were used in the published TCR repertoire comparisons. The cohort included both treatment-naive and previously treated patients, and the authors noted that this mix could influence results. Because tumor material could not be accessed, tumor reactivity was instead assessed with peptide assays on expanded sorted subsets. Repertoires were found to be largely private between subsets, with under 7% of TRB clonotypes shared at M1, and the highest sharing was observed between DPOS and TIGIT. Because of limited material, replicates were generally not included when the experiments were performed. The DNEG repertoire had the highest diversity, the PD-1 and DPOS repertoires had similar and higher clonality, and the TIGIT repertoires had the lowest diversity.

Using a BD FACSAria II cell sorter, four subsets defined by PD-1 and/or TIGIT were sorted out of live CD3+CD8+TCRalphabeta+ cells. To characterize relevance to anti-PD-1 therapy response, circulating CD8 T cells were sorted into four subsets based on PD-1 and TIGIT expression. Both TCR alpha and TCR beta chains were sequenced from each sorted CD8 T-cell subset. Peripheral blood was drawn before the first anti-PD-1 injection and after two and four injections. Ficoll gradient centrifugation was used to isolate PBMCs immediately. Until use, PBMCs were stored frozen in liquid nitrogen in RPMI containing approximately 20% FCS and 10% DMSO. After thawing, PBMCs were stained with a viability dye plus antibodies against CD3, CD8alpha, TCRalphabeta, PD-1 and TIGIT. Total RNA was extracted with the RNeasy Kit, and every sample reached a RIN above 7. For sequencing, a NextSeq 500 was employed. Starting from roughly 15 ng of total RNA, TCR libraries were made with the QIAseq Immune Repertoire RNA Library Kit, Human TCR Panel. TCR libraries were sequenced on an Illumina NextSeq with a Mid Output V2 kit, and asymmetric 261x41 paired-end reads were used. Each TCR library was diluted to roughly 4.3 nM, pooled, denatured and loaded at approximately 1 pM. The study's processing was this. The QIAGEN GeneGlobe Data Analysis Center was used to process TCR FASTQ files, and downstream analysis was done in R 3.5.2. Clonality was calculated as one minus Shannon entropy normalized by the log of the number of unique productive sequences. Within each subset, Fisher exact tests at 5% FDR identified TRA or TRB clonotypes differing in abundance between baseline and M1. Clonotypes with differential abundance were put into four groups: emerging, expanding, contracting or non-expanding/contracting. Morisita's overlap index was used to measure how much repertoires overlapped between patients. TCRdb reprocessed the public reads (quality trimming at Q25 with fastp, clone calling with MiXCR) and kept in-frame beta chains. All rows with the same CDR3 protein become a single entry with the most common DNA and genes. The V and J calls were not made by the authors but by TCRdb's processing. In all, the sample holds some 700 distinct CDR3 sequences, and about 12% of those were seen once. Clones ranked in the top ten supply roughly 54% of the sample.

This receptor was obtained from a human donor with melanoma. This chain is built from TRBV19 and TRBJ2-2; the D gene assignment is ambiguous. Sequences were derived from CD8+ T cells from PBMCs, sampled at baseline or after one month of anti-PD-1 therapy (not recorded which). CDR3 reads: CASTPGTGELFF. The bases read TGTGCCAGTACTCCCGGCACCGGGGAGCTGTTTTTT.